This TCR beta chain was captured by sequencing in a study of T cells in Graves' hyperthyroidism and ophthalmopathy. Notes on the study in general: Ophthalmopathy and stable hyperthyroidism were separated by a 13 V-J model.

This clonotype was observed a handful of times. Its antigen remains unknown. Stability of Graves' hyperthyroidism was defined as absent ophthalmopathy progression within 18 months. The patients, who ranged from 18 to 65 in age, presented with newly diagnosed hyperthyroidism lasting under 2 months. Diagnoses were established using clinical symptoms, serum thyroxine and TRAb, thyroid ultrasound and orbital computed tomography. Amplification yielded TCR beta CDR3 regions, with RNA transcripts as the source. With the HTBI primer set, the TCR CDR3 went through a first round of RT-PCR. TCRdb analysed the multiplex PCR reads with MiXCR anew, one entry per CDR3 protein. The data hold over 200,000 distinct CDR3 sequences, with roughly 17% observed a single time. The TCR comes from a man aged 50 or older with Graves' hyperthyroidism. Input material: blood.

The CDR3 DNA reads as TGTGCCAGCAGCCGGCAGGGGTCTGGGTCACCCCTCCACTTT. It specifies CASSRQGSGSPLHF. This sequence joins TRBV6-1 and TRBJ1-6, with D possibly matching TRBD1 (6 bases). This CDR3 comprises 14 residues. V was cut by 6 bases and J by 10 bases, with 16 bases left in between. Germline V gene sequence: CDR1 MNHNS, CDR2 SASEGT.